The 24 T cell receptor beta chains reported below all come from one sample, sequenced in a study of identical twins. Via MiXCR, TCRdb re-called the 5' RACE reads, giving one row per CDR3 protein. Of fewer than 650,000 distinct CDR3 sequences listed, around 7.5% are singletons. Another study also made use of these data, one on yellow fever vaccine responses in identical twins.

The specimen sequenced was PBMCs. Receptors were obtained from a woman between 18 and 29 years old in good health.

This clonotype has a count of ten or more. This chain connects TRBV3-1 to TRBJ2-1; 7 bases match TRBD2. The trim removed 0 bases at V and 4 bases at J, leaving 3 bases unmatched. Per germline, CDR1 LGHDT and CDR2 YNNKEL (reference sequence). The CDR3 is made up of 15 amino acids. CDR3 region: CASSQDLAEYNEQFF. The CDR3 DNA is TGTGCCAGCAGCCAAGATCTAGCGGAATACAATGAGCAGTTCTTC.

The chain combines TRBV7-8 with TRBJ2-2; the D gene is possibly TRBD2 (7 bases). Deletions cut 11 bases from V and 4 bases from J, with 11 bases between. This CDR3 comprises 12 residues. Germline CDR1 SGHVS, CDR2 FQNEAQ. Here the CDR3 reads CAGGGGTGELFF. The CDR3 bases are TGTGCCGGGGGAGGGGGCACCGGGGAGCTGTTTTTT.

This clonotype came up many times. The chain recombines TRBV5-1 with TRBJ1-1, with no clear D. CDR1 is SGHRS, CDR2 YFSETQ, per germline. Trimming pared 0 bases from V and 11 bases from J, leaving 14 bases between. The CDR3 contains 13 residues. CDR3 in amino acids: CASSLDWSRRAFF. The CDR3 nucleotides read TGCGCCAGCAGCTTGGACTGGTCCCGGAGGGCTTTCTTT.

The rearrangement uses TRBV7-2 and TRBJ1-2; D is unresolved. The CDR3 runs to 15 residues. Trimming pared 3 bases from V and 8 bases from J, leaving 19 bases between. In germline, CDR1 is SGHTA, CDR2 FQGNSA. The CDR3 is CASSFELMRVTGYTF. Written as DNA, the CDR3 is TGTGCCAGCAGCTTCGAATTAATGAGGGTAACCGGCTACACCTTC.

CDR3 nucleotide sequence: TGTGCCAGCAGCTTAGCGGAGGACTCCTACAATGAGCAGTTCTTC. Amino acid sequence: CASSLAEDSYNEQFF. This sequence joins TRBV7-8 and TRBJ2-1; weak D call: TRBD2 (5 bases). V gave up 0 bases and J gave up 0 bases, with 6 bases separating them. CDR1 SGHVS and CDR2 FQNEAQ come from the germline V gene. This CDR3 comprises 15 residues.

The rearrangement links TRBV5-1 to TRBJ1-4; D gene ambiguous. Germline CDR1 and CDR2: SGHRS and YFSETQ. CDR3 length: 15 residues. V was pared by 3 bases and J by 0 bases, with 9 bases between. The CDR3 protein is CASSSKRATNEKLFF. The CDR3 bases are TGCGCCAGCAGCTCTAAACGTGCAACTAATGAAAAACTGTTTTTT.

This clonotype was recorded a few times. V gene TRBV15 combines with J gene TRBJ2-4; D possibly matches TRBD1 or TRBD2 (5 bases each). The CDR3 runs to 12 residues. Germline lookup yields CDR1 LNHNV and CDR2 YYDKDF (reference sequence). With 3 bases removed from V and 13 bases from J, the gap between germline ends came to 13 bases. CDR3 loop: CATSSEVGDQYF. In nucleotides, the CDR3 is TGTGCCACCAGCAGCGAGGTAGGGGACCAGTACTTC. The full variable domain, completed using reference TRBV15 and TRBJ2-4, is DAMVIQNPRYQVTQFGKPVTLSCSQTLNHNVMYWYQQKSSQAPKLLFHYYDKDFNNEADTPDNFQSRRPNTSFCFLDIRSPGLGDTAMYLCATSSEVGDQYFGAGTRLSVL.

This clonotype was seen ten or more times. The chain recombines TRBV10-3 with TRBJ1-2; possible D gene TRBD1, 6 bases. V lost 0 bases and J lost 5, with 10 bases in between. The CDR3 spans 14 residues. The germline V gene has CDR1 ENHRY and CDR2 SYGVKD. Here the CDR3 DNA reads TGTGCCATCAGTGAGTCAGGACAGATGTATGGCTACACCTTC. Translation: CAISESGQMYGYTF.

There are many counts of this clonotype. The gene calls are TRBV6-1 and TRBJ2-3; D call uncertain. Germline CDR1 and CDR2: MNHNS and SASEGT. The V and J ends lost 5 bases and 2 bases respectively, with 8 bases between them. The CDR3 loop spans 13 amino acids. The DNA of the CDR3 is TGTGCCAGCAGTTACGGCTTCACAGATACGCAGTATTTT. Amino acid sequence: CASSYGFTDTQYF.

CDR3 in amino acids: CASSLYGGPEETQYF. In nucleotides, the CDR3 is TGCGCCAGCAGCTTGTATGGGGGGCCCGAGGAGACCCAGTACTTC. V gene TRBV5-1 combines with J gene TRBJ2-5, with D perhaps TRBD1 or TRBD2 (6 bases each). V shed 1 base and J shed 5 bases, with 15 bases lying between them. The CDR3 spans 15 residues. The germline V gene encodes CDR1 SGHRS and CDR2 YFSETQ.

This clonotype was found a few times. This chain connects TRBV14 to TRBJ1-4, with D hard to call. Germline V CDR1 and CDR2: SGHDN, FVKESK. Trimming took 4 bases from V and 0 from J, leaving 21 bases between them. This CDR3 has 19 amino acids. As DNA, the CDR3 is TGTGCCAGCAGCCCCATACGGGGTGAAGAAACTTCAACTAATGAAAAACTGTTTTTT. Translation: CASSPIRGEETSTNEKLFF.

This chain uses TRBV15 with TRBJ2-7, with a possible D match to TRBD2 (6 bases). Trimming left V 5 bases short and J 1 base short, with 15 bases between. The CDR3 totals 15 residues. Germline V lookup: CDR1 LNHNV, CDR2 YYDKDF (reference sequence). DNA of the CDR3: TGTGCCACCAGCCAACCTACTAGCACATCCTACGAGCAGTACTTC. This gives the protein CATSQPTSTSYEQYF.

There are a few counts of this clonotype. The chain has TRBV7-3 and TRBJ2-1; 8 positions agree with TRBD2. This CDR3 is 16 amino acids long. CDR1 is SGHTA and CDR2 is FQGTGA in the germline V gene. The junction had 10 bases not matched to a gene; V was cut back by 5 bases and J by 4 bases. CDR3 amino acids: CASSKSGSPGYNEQFF. The CDR3, as DNA: TGTGCCAGCAGCAAAAGCGGGAGCCCGGGGTACAATGAGCAGTTCTTC.

In its sample, this clonotype was seen many times. The chain joins TRBV20-1 to TRBJ2-5; maybe TRBD2 (5 bases). The CDR3 is 11 residues long. Germline-derived CDR1 and CDR2 are DFQATT and SNEGSKA (reference sequence). Trimming removed 4 bases from V and 5 bases from J, with 8 bases in between. The CDR3 is CSAIRGETQYF. The CDR3 DNA reads TGCAGTGCTATTAGAGGGGAGACCCAGTACTTC.

This clonotype was counted a few times. V is TRBV24-1 and J is TRBJ2-1, with D possibly being TRBD1 or TRBD2 (6 bases each). V lost 3 bases, J lost 6 bases, and 14 bases lay in between. Germline CDR1 is KGHDR and CDR2 is SFDVKD. The CDR3 has 15 amino acids. The chain's CDR3 is CATSDGGPRGNEQFF. The CDR3 DNA follows: TGTGCCACCAGTGATGGGGGGCCCCGAGGCAATGAGCAGTTCTTC.

This clonotype was seen ten or more times. The chain combines TRBV21-1 with TRBJ2-7. TRBV21-1 is shown as a pseudogene. The CDR3 extends over 11 amino acids. CDR3 bases: TGTGCCAGCAGCAAAGAACCCGAGCAGTACTTC. It yields the protein CASSKEPEQYF.

The J gene is TRBJ2-3, the V gene TRBV10-3; no definite D call. Per germline, CDR1 ENHRY and CDR2 SYGVKD. This CDR3 is built from 13 residues. V lost 6 bases and J lost 5, with 12 bases in between. This CDR3 is CAIRSHDVDTQYF. CDR3 nucleotide sequence: TGTGCCATCAGGAGTCACGACGTAGATACGCAGTATTTT.

This clonotype came up many times. V is TRBV7-3 and J is TRBJ1-5, with D uncertain. The CDR3 length is 14 residues. Trimming removed 6 bases at V and 3 bases at J, with 12 bases between. Germline assignment: CDR1 SGHTA and CDR2 FQGTGA. This CDR3 reads CASRYTKNNQPQHF. The CDR3 DNA sequence: TGTGCCAGCAGATACACTAAAAACAATCAGCCCCAGCATTTT. The full variable domain, rest sourced from reference TRBV7-3 and TRBJ1-5, is GAGVSQTPSNKVTEKGKYVELRCDPISGHTALYWYRQSLGQGPEFLIYFQGTGAADDSGLPNDRFFAVRPEGSVSTLKIQRTERGDSAVYLCASRYTKNNQPQHFGDGTRLSIL.

The chain couples TRBV5-1 to TRBJ2-7; TRBD1 is a possible D gene (6 bases). The V gene's germline CDR1 is SGHRS and CDR2 YFSETQ. There are 16 residues in the CDR3. V shed 3 bases and J shed 1 base, with 17 bases lying between them. CDR3 bases: TGCGCCAGCAGCTCCCGGGACAATAATAGGTCCTACGAGCAGTACGTC. It specifies CASSSRDNNRSYEQYV.

In this sample, this clonotype turned up a few times. The V gene is TRBV7-2, the J gene TRBJ2-2; D is uncertain. Trimming took off 6 bases at V and 6 bases at J, with 11 bases between the two ends. Germline loops: CDR1 SGHTA, CDR2 FQGNSA. This CDR3 comprises 13 residues. The CDR3 bases are TGTGCCAGCAGAGGCTGGGATGCCGGGGAGCTGTTTTTT. Translating gives CASRGWDAGELFF.

The V and J genes are TRBV12-3 or TRBV12-4 and TRBJ2-2; 9 bases map to TRBD2. Trimming cost V 8 bases and J 5 bases; bases outside gene matches: 12. The length of the CDR3 is 16 residues. CDR3 amino acids: CASGPLVTSGTGELFF. As DNA, the CDR3 is TGTGCCAGCGGACCTCTCGTGACTAGCGGAACCGGGGAGCTGTTTTTT.

This clonotype was counted between two and nine times. This sequence joins TRBV5-1 and TRBJ2-5; possibly TRBD1 for D (6 bases). Germline V CDR1 and CDR2: SGHRS, YFSETQ. The CDR3 is 16 amino acids. V lost 1 base, J lost 4 bases, and 17 bases lay in between. The CDR3 nucleotides read TGCGCCAGCAGCTTGACCGGACAGACCATCGGAGAGACCCAGTACTTC. This translates into CASSLTGQTIGETQYF. Supplemented by reference TRBV5-1 and TRBJ2-5, the full variable domain reads KAGVTQTPRYLIKTRGQQVTLSCSPISGHRSVSWYQQTPGQGLQFLFEYFSETQRNKGNFPGRFSGRQFSNSRSEMNVSTLELGDSALYLCASSLTGQTIGETQYFGPGTRLLVL.

This clonotype was recorded many times. DNA for the CDR3: TGCGCCAGCAGCTTGATGGCAGGACCCTACGAGCAGTACGTC. It translates to CASSLMAGPYEQYV. This chain connects TRBV5-1 to TRBJ2-7; D remains ambiguous. This CDR3 spans 14 amino acids. CDR1 and CDR2 from the germline V gene are SGHRS and YFSETQ. Trimming shortened V by 1 base and J by 2 bases, and 10 bases separated the two germline ends.

This clonotype was seen ten or more times. V is TRBV5-1 and J is TRBJ2-1; TRBD1 matches at 9 bases. Germline V gene lookup returns CDR1 SGHRS and CDR2 YFSETQ. The CDR3 consists of 15 residues. The J segment lost 4 bases and the V segment lost 4 bases, leaving 6 bases of the junction unmatched. The CDR3: CASSVQGAAYNEQFF. DNA of the CDR3: TGCGCCAGCAGCGTACAGGGGGCCGCATACAATGAGCAGTTCTTC. The full variable domain, rest sourced from reference TRBV5-1 and TRBJ2-1, is KAGVTQTPRYLIKTRGQQVTLSCSPISGHRSVSWYQQTPGQGLQFLFEYFSETQRNKGNFPGRFSGRQFSNSRSEMNVSTLELGDSALYLCASSVQGAAYNEQFFGPGTRLTVL.